The 24 T cell receptor beta chains presented below share a single source sample, sequenced in a study of blood T cell repertoires in COVID-19. Clones were sequenced by immunoSEQ multiplex PCR, and TCRdb holds only the in-frame ones, with some missing. The profile shows about 380,000 clones, more than 75% of them singletons. Input material: PBMCs or T cells enriched from blood (not recorded which). Receptor source: a man younger than 40 who had recovered from COVID-19.

The chain has TRBV24-1 and TRBJ1-5, with 10 bases lining up with TRBD1. The V gene's germline CDR1 is KGHDR and CDR2 SFDVKD. V lost 5 bases and J lost 7; bases outside the gene matches: 7. The CDR3 is 15 residues long. The chain's CDR3 is CATSADRGLRQPQHF. CDR3 nucleotide sequence: TGTGCCACCAGTGCTGACAGGGGGCTTAGGCAGCCCCAGCATTTT.

The genes are TRBV6-1 and TRBJ1-5; the D gene is possibly TRBD1 (5 bases). Germline-derived CDR1 and CDR2 are MNHNS and SASEGT. V gave up 2 bases and J gave up 4 bases, with 9 bases separating them. The CDR3 runs 14 residues. CDR3 protein: CASSELAGNQPQHF. CDR3 DNA sequence: TGTGCCAGCAGTGAATTAGCAGGGAATCAGCCCCAGCATTTT.

This chain joins TRBV30 and TRBJ1-1, with 9 bases identical to TRBD1. From germline, CDR1 is GTSNPN and CDR2 SVGIG (reference sequence). CDR3 length: 12 residues. Trimming took 0 bases from V and 10 from J; bases not matched to a gene: 3. CDR3: CAWSVQGAGAFF. The CDR3 DNA reads as TGTGCCTGGAGTGTACAGGGGGCGGGAGCTTTCTTT.

The chain combines TRBV29-1 with TRBJ2-1; 7 bases are shared with TRBD1. This CDR3 has 13 residues. V gave up 7 bases and J gave up 6 bases; unmatched junction bases: 9. Germline V lookup: CDR1 SQVTM, CDR2 ANQGSEA. Here the CDR3 DNA reads TGCAGCGCCTGGGACAGATCACGCAATGAGCAGTTCTTC. Protein: CSAWDRSRNEQFF.

This chain connects TRBV15 to TRBJ1-4; D not certain. V lost 0 bases and J 5 bases, leaving 13 bases between the germline ends. Germline lookup yields CDR1 LNHNV and CDR2 YYDKDF (reference sequence). The CDR3 totals 16 residues. CDR3 coding DNA: TGTGCCACCAGCAGAGAGGTCTCTATTTCAAATGAAAAACTGTTTTTT. It translates to CATSREVSISNEKLFF.

This clone came up once. This chain joins TRBV3-1 (or the pseudogene TRBV3-2) and TRBJ1-5; D ambiguous. Germline V CDR1 and CDR2: LGHDT, YNNKEL (reference sequence). There are 15 residues in the CDR3. Between the trimmed V and J ends, which lost 0 bases and 8 bases, there was a span of 14 bases. The CDR3 DNA follows: TGTGCCAGCAGCCAAGAAGTAGGGCCCGGGGAGCCCCAGCATTTT. Its translation: CASSQEVGPGEPQHF.

Only one count was recorded for this clone. Additional DNA sequences in this sample encode the identical CDR3. The chain links TRBV15 to TRBJ1-1; 8 nucleotides line up with TRBD1. This CDR3 is 15 amino acids long. Germline-derived CDR1 and CDR2 are LNHNV and YYDKDF (reference sequence). Trimming at V came to 0 bases and at J to 4 bases, leaving 4 bases not matched to a gene. CDR3 nucleotides: TGTGCCACCAGCAGAGATCAGGGGGCCGGCACTGAAGCTTTCTTT. Translated: CATSRDQGAGTEAFF. Full variable domain (missing parts from reference TRBV15 and TRBJ1-1): DAMVIQNPRYQVTQFGKPVTLSCSQTLNHNVMYWYQQKSSQAPKLLFHYYDKDFNNEADTPDNFQSRRPNTSFCFLDIRSPGLGDTAMYLCATSRDQGAGTEAFFGQGTRLTVV.

The V call is TRBV5-1, the J call TRBJ2-7; 7 bases fit TRBD2. The CDR3 length is 13 residues. The junction had 6 bases not matched to a gene; V was cut back by 2 bases and J by 7 bases. Germline loops: CDR1 SGHRS, CDR2 YFSETQ. Here the CDR3 DNA reads TGCGCCAGCAGCTTCCAAGGGGAGGGAGAGCAGTACTTC. It codes for CASSFQGEGEQYF.

This clone was seen only a few times. The V gene is TRBV7-9, the J gene TRBJ1-5, with D possibly TRBD1 on 5 matching bases. V lost 5 bases and J lost 11, with 13 bases in between. There are 12 residues in the CDR3. CDR1 and CDR2 (germline): SEHNR, FQNEAQ (reference sequence). CDR3 in amino acids: CASSRGSKAQHF. CDR3 DNA: TGTGCCAGCAGCCGGGGGAGTAAAGCCCAGCATTTT.

The CDR3 bases are TGTGCCAGCAGCTCCTTCGGGAGGGGTAATGAAAAACTGTTTTTT. Protein sequence: CASSSFGRGNEKLFF. The genes are TRBV7-9 and TRBJ1-4, with D perhaps matching TRBD1 (5 bases). Between the trimmed V and J ends, which lost 4 bases and 4 bases, there was a span of 13 bases. The CDR3 has 15 residues. Germline V gene lookup returns CDR1 SEHNR and CDR2 FQNEAQ (reference sequence).

This clone was counted a single time. The V gene is TRBV4-1, the J gene TRBJ2-6; D not certain. V lost 3 bases and J lost 1, with 16 bases in between. Germline loops: CDR1 MGHRA, CDR2 YSYEKL. The CDR3 is made up of 18 amino acids. This chain's CDR3 is CASSHLLTPGSGANVLTF. For the CDR3, the DNA is TGCGCCAGCAGCCACCTCCTCACCCCAGGTTCTGGGGCCAACGTCCTGACTTTC.

The rearrangement links TRBV12-3 or TRBV12-4 to TRBJ1-1; D unresolved. This CDR3 is 13 amino acids long. Trimming cost V 6 bases and J 2 bases, with 10 bases left between them. The CDR3 nucleotides are TGTGCCAGCAGGAGAAGTGGTAACACTGAAGCTTTCTTT. This encodes CASRRSGNTEAFF.

The V gene is TRBV4-3, the J gene TRBJ2-3, with TRBD2 identical over 11 bases. Trimming removed 0 bases from V and 5 bases from J; junction bases left unmatched: 1. This CDR3 spans 15 amino acids. Germline V gene lookup returns CDR1 LGHNA and CDR2 YSLEER. The CDR3 loop is CASSQDGLAGDTQYF. The CDR3 DNA sequence: TGCGCCAGCAGCCAAGACGGACTAGCGGGAGATACGCAGTATTTT.

The chain has TRBV11-2 and TRBJ1-2; D unclear. The CDR3 contains 15 residues. The germline gives CDR1 SGHAT, CDR2 FQNNGV. V was shortened by 0 bases and J by 0 bases, with 8 bases between the two germline ends. In DNA, the CDR3 is TGTGCCAGCAGCTTAGAGGGCGCAACTAACTATGGCTACACCTTC. This translates into CASSLEGATNYGYTF.

This chain links TRBV28 with TRBJ2-5, with 8 bases matching TRBD2. Germline V gene sequence: CDR1 MDHEN, CDR2 SYDVKM. CDR3 length equals 15 residues. The junction had 11 bases not matched to a gene; V was cut back by 6 bases and J by 5 bases. The CDR3 protein is CASSATGGAMETQYF. The CDR3 region has the DNA TGTGCCAGCAGCGCCACCGGGGGGGCGATGGAGACCCAGTACTTC.

This chain connects TRBV7-9 to TRBJ2-6; D gene uncertain. The CDR3 has 13 residues. V lost 8 bases and J lost 2, with 7 bases in between. Germline assignment: CDR1 SEHNR and CDR2 FQNEAQ (reference sequence). CDR3 sequence reads: CASGATGANVLTF. CDR3 bases: TGTGCCAGCGGAGCAACTGGGGCCAACGTCCTGACTTTC.

The chain has TRBV4-1 and TRBJ2-2, with D possibly TRBD1 on 6 matching bases. Germline V gene sequence: CDR1 MGHRA, CDR2 YSYEKL. The V and J ends lost 3 bases and 7 bases respectively, with 12 bases between them. The CDR3 is 14 amino acids. CDR3 sequence: CASSQGQRSGELFF. As DNA, the CDR3 is TGCGCCAGCAGCCAGGGACAACGGAGCGGGGAGCTGTTTTTT.

The rearrangement uses TRBV25-1 and TRBJ1-4; D not resolved. Trimming shortened V by 4 bases and J by 6 bases, and 3 bases separated the two germline ends. The germline gives CDR1 MGHDK, CDR2 SYGVNS. The CDR3 extends over 11 amino acids. The chain's CDR3 is CASSAYEKLFF. The CDR3 nucleotides read TGTGCCAGCAGTGCTTATGAAAAACTGTTTTTT.

V is TRBV5-1 and J is TRBJ2-6; perhaps TRBD1 as D (5 bases). Trimming took off 0 bases at V and 2 bases at J, with 9 bases between the two ends. Germline V lookup: CDR1 SGHRS, CDR2 YFSETQ. This CDR3 has 16 amino acids. The CDR3 DNA is TGCGCCAGCAGCTTGGTAGGGGCAGCTGGGGCCAACGTCCTGACTTTC. Amino acid sequence: CASSLVGAAGANVLTF.

This clone appeared a few times. This sample includes further DNA sequences coding for the same CDR3. The chain joins TRBV4-2 to TRBJ2-3; weak D call: TRBD1 (6 bases). CDR1 and CDR2 (germline): LGHNA, YNFKEQ. The germline V and J ends were trimmed by 3 bases and 3 bases, with 10 bases remaining between them. The CDR3 is 14 amino acids. The CDR3 loop is CASSQATGTDTQYF. CDR3 in DNA: TGTGCCAGCAGCCAGGCTACAGGGACAGATACGCAGTATTTT.

The rearrangement joins TRBV11-2 to TRBJ1-1; no firm D call. The CDR3 is 13 residues long. The germline CDR1 and CDR2 sequences are SGHAT and FQNNGV. V lost 2 bases and J lost 5, with 9 bases in between. The CDR3 reads CASSLSDGTEAFF. The DNA of the CDR3 is TGTGCCAGCAGCTTATCCGACGGGACTGAAGCTTTCTTT.

The genes are TRBV27 and TRBJ1-4, with TRBD1 as a possible D gene (6 bases). Trimming cost V 5 bases and J 4 bases, with 14 bases left between them. CDR1 is MNHEY and CDR2 is SMNVEV in the germline V gene (reference sequence). CDR3 length: 15 residues. Here the CDR3 reads CASSEQGRGNEKLFF. The CDR3 coding sequence is TGTGCCAGCAGTGAACAGGGAAGGGGTAATGAAAAACTGTTTTTT.

J is TRBJ2-1 and V is TRBV6-5; a possible D gene is TRBD1 (6 bases). The CDR3 has 15 residues. Germline values: CDR1 MNHEY, CDR2 SVGAGI. V was pared by 6 bases and J by 4 bases, with 16 bases between. This chain's CDR3 is CASRPDRILYNEQFF. In DNA, the CDR3 is TGTGCCAGCAGACCGGACAGAATACTTTACAATGAGCAGTTCTTC.

V is TRBV5-1 and J is TRBJ2-3, with D uncertain. Germline CDR1 SGHRS, CDR2 YFSETQ. Deletions cut 5 bases from V and 5 bases from J, with 6 bases between. There are 11 residues in the CDR3. CDR3 residues: CASRREDTQYF. CDR3 bases: TGCGCCAGCAGAAGAGAAGATACGCAGTATTTT.